This TCR beta chain was identified in a study of neurological immune-mediated disorders. V lost 3 bases and J lost 4, with 13 bases in between. The CDR3 has 15 amino acids. Germline V gene data show CDR1 as WNHNN and CDR2 as SYGVQD (reference sequence). Note on this clonotype: Antigen unknown.

Time point meaning: longitudinal time-point 3. Unsorted libraries were generated from 2 million PBMCs. These cells had been stored in RNAlater at -80 C. From the 5' RACE reads, TCRdb called clonotypes with MiXCR, one entry per CDR3 protein. The table records about 48,000 distinct CDR3 sequences, approximately 12% of them present only once. Study-wide findings and caveats: Expansion of TCR clones was greatest in HTLV-1-associated myelopathy and smallest in multiple sclerosis, where it fell below that of healthy controls. The absence of any CDR3 amino acid sequence shared by expanded clones across subjects suggests that repertoires were private in all groups.

The TCR comes from a male donor with HTLV-1-associated myelopathy (HAM/TSP). The sample was PBMCs. The rearrangement joins TRBV10-1 to TRBJ2-1, with a tentative D call TRBD1 (5 bases). This CDR3 is CASSDQSGRYNEQFF. CDR3 nucleotides: TGCGCCAGCAGTGACCAATCAGGGCGGTACAATGAGCAGTTCTTC.